These 9 T cell receptor beta chains were sequenced from one sample in a study of T cell repertoires in cytomegalovirus infection. Their antigens remain unidentified. MiXCR, applied by TCRdb to the reads, yields one record per CDR3 protein. Here the sample spans fewer than 850,000 distinct CDR3 sequences, roughly 29% being singletons. Sequenced here: cultured CD8+ T cells from PBMCs, sampled from culture after CMV antigen stimulation. The receptors derive from a human donor in good health (CMV status not recorded). Some clones in this sample may be carry-over from other donors' samples.

The chain is built from TRBV7-9 and TRBJ1-2; D may be TRBD1 (5 bases). Germline CDR1 reads SEHNR; CDR2 reads FQNEAQ (reference sequence). The CDR3 extends over 16 amino acids. V was pared by 1 base and J by 0 bases, with 12 bases between. CDR3 sequence: CASSLGPGHPNYGYTF. The CDR3 coding sequence is TGTGCCAGCAGCTTAGGTCCAGGACACCCTAACTATGGCTACACCTTC.

This clonotype showed up just once. V and J are TRBV9 and TRBJ1-2; the D is unclear. V lost 4 bases to trimming and J lost 8 bases, with 12 bases between them. Germline CDR1 reads SGDLS; CDR2 reads YYNGEE. This CDR3 spans 12 amino acids. The CDR3 bases are TGTGCCAGCAGCCGTATCCCTGAGGGCTACACCTTC. As protein: CASSRIPEGYTF.

The genes are TRBV4-1 and TRBJ1-1; D may be TRBD1 (5 bases). CDR3 length: 14 residues. Germline V gene data show CDR1 as MGHRA and CDR2 as YSYEKL. Trimming removed 3 bases from V and 4 bases from J, with 12 bases in between. The CDR3 bases are TGCGCCAGCAGCCACTGGGACGAAGGCACTGAAGCTTTCTTT. This translates into CASSHWDEGTEAFF.

The chain recombines TRBV2 with TRBJ2-1; 7 bases match TRBD2. V lost 7 bases, J lost 8 bases, and 5 bases stayed unmatched. The CDR3 length is 12 residues. Germline values: CDR1 SNHLY, CDR2 FYNNEI. The CDR3 spells CASTEAGYEQFF. The CDR3 DNA reads as TGTGCCAGCACGGAAGCGGGGTATGAGCAGTTCTTC.

The V and J genes are TRBV19 and TRBJ1-1, with 8 bases identical to TRBD1. Trimming took 7 bases from V and 6 from J; bases not matched to a gene: 4. The CDR3 sequence is 12 residues long. CDR1 is LNHDA, CDR2 SQIVND, per germline (reference sequence). The CDR3 DNA reads as TGTGCCAGTAAGACAGGGGCATCTGAAGCTTTCTTT. It translates to CASKTGASEAFF.

This clonotype was observed at least ten times. The genes are TRBV6-5 and TRBJ2-2; the D gene is possibly TRBD1 (5 bases). V was pared by 3 bases and J by 4 bases, with 9 bases between. CDR1 and CDR2 (germline): MNHEY, SVGAGI. CDR3 length: 14 amino acids. CDR3 in DNA: TGTGCCAGCAGTTATGGGGCCAGCACCGGGGAGCTGTTTTTT. As protein: CASSYGASTGELFF.

Note on this clonotype: One end of the junction fails to match germline, which may point to a read error. The J gene is TRBJ2-2, the V gene TRBV7-9, with D perhaps matching TRBD2 (5 bases). The length of the CDR3 is 15 residues. Germline V CDR1 and CDR2: SEHNR, FQNEAQ (reference sequence). CDR3 in DNA: TGTACCAGCAGCCCAAGGACTGTTTCCACCGGGGAGCTGTTTTTT. Protein sequence: CTSSPRTVSTGELFF.

Regarding this clonotype: One junction end does not reproduce the germline sequence, and a read error may be involved. This sequence joins TRBV11-1 and TRBJ2-5; 9 bases line up with TRBD2. CDR3 length: 12 amino acids. CDR1 is SGHAT and CDR2 is FQDESV in the germline V gene (reference sequence). The CDR3 sequence: CACSLAGATQYF. The CDR3 DNA reads TGTGCCTGCAGCTTAGCGGGAGCGACCCAGTACTTC.

The V and J genes are TRBV19 and TRBJ2-4; 14 bases are shared with TRBD2. Germline V CDR1 and CDR2: LNHDA, SQIVND (reference sequence). V dropped 10 bases and J dropped 3; count of bases not matched to a gene: 5. CDR3 length: 15 residues. The DNA for the CDR3 is TGTGCCAAACGGACTAGCGGGGGGTTCAAAAACATTCAGTACTTC. Protein sequence: CAKRTSGGFKNIQYF.